The TCR beta chain under discussion was sequenced for a study of STAT5B mutations in CD4+ large granular lymphocyte leukemia. TCRdb keeps only in-frame clones here, not all; method: immunoSEQ multiplex PCR. The sample includes roughly 32,000 clones, about 70% of them seen just once. Healthy controls were blood donor buffy coats. Germline CDR1 and CDR2: SGDLS and YYNGEE. V gave up 0 bases and J gave up 2 bases; unmatched junction bases: 5. The CDR3 consists of 17 residues. The sequence was obtained from a human donor in good health. Sequenced sample: CD4+ T cells from blood buffy coats. This chain connects TRBV9 to TRBJ2-5; 12 nucleotides agree with TRBD2. CDR3 protein: CASSVGASGGAQETQYF. CDR3 bases: TGTGCCAGCAGCGTAGGGGCTAGCGGGGGGGCGCAAGAGACCCAGTACTTC.